This paragraph covers one T cell receptor beta chain sequence. No antigen is known for it. Amplification of TCR beta CDR3 regions used RNA transcripts. First-round RT-PCR relied on HTBI primers, and a second-round multiplex PCR came next. From the multiplex PCR reads, TCRdb called clonotypes with MiXCR, one entry per CDR3 protein. The sample holds 900,000 to 1,200,000 distinct CDR3 sequences; 35% to 45% are singletons and the top ten take 11%. The data derive from a study of Graves' ophthalmopathy and Graves' hyperthyroidism. General study findings and limits: Blood repertoires reportedly contained most expanded thyroid clonotypes above 0.001 frequency. The model predicted progression of ophthalmopathy with a sensitivity of 60% to 71%, and its specificity was about 72%.

Recruitment covered hyperthyroidism patients aged 18 to 65 whose new diagnosis was of under 2 months' duration. Germline V CDR1 and CDR2: DFQATT, SNEGSKA (reference sequence). The CDR3 length is 17 residues. J was trimmed by 0 bases and V by 5 bases; bases with no gene match: 14. The sequenced sample consisted of peripheral blood or thyroid tissue (not recorded which). The source is an adult man with Graves' hyperthyroidism. The V gene is TRBV20-1, the J gene TRBJ2-7; 9 bases line up with TRBD2. CDR3 sequence: CSALSLTSGGTSYEQYF. The DNA for the CDR3 is TGCAGTGCTCTCTCTCTGACTAGCGGAGGGACCTCCTACGAGCAGTACTTC.